This T cell receptor beta chain emerged from a study of blood T cell repertoires in COVID-19. Study at large: From T cells, B-cell-depleted T cells, or PBMCs came the material, which was cDNA or gDNA.

In Cohort 3, a recovered donor had either two negative PCRs, clearance, or symptom resolution. Authors' analysis steps: Amplifying reference gene primers gave estimates of nucleated cell counts. Sequencing used immunoSEQ multiplex PCR; TCRdb keeps in-frame clones, though not all of them. That table is the source of V, J and clone size, and D and trimming were worked out from the DNA. The sample holds more than 300,000 clones, 70% to 90% seen once. The V segment lost 5 bases and the J segment 4 bases; nucleotides outside the gene matches: 6. Germline CDR1 reads MNHEY; CDR2 reads SVGAGI. The CDR3 length is 14 residues.

J is TRBJ2-7 and V is TRBV6-5; 9 bases align to TRBD1. The sequenced material came from PBMCs or T cells enriched from blood (not recorded which). The clonotype originates from a woman aged 18-35 years who had recovered from COVID-19. DNA for the CDR3: TGTGCCAGCAGTCGCGGGACAGGGTGGTACGAGCAGTACTTC. It translates to CASSRGTGWYEQYF.